These 18 T cell receptor beta chains share one sample of origin, sequenced in a study of blood T cell repertoires in COVID-19. Measured with immunoSEQ multiplex PCR; TCRdb has only the in-frame clones, and not every one. The data hold some 190,000 clones, with less than 80% observed a single time. What was sequenced was peripheral blood. Receptor source: a woman aged 45-59 years with acute or convalescent COVID-19.

The V gene is TRBV6-2 or TRBV6-3, the J gene TRBJ1-6, with D uncertain. The V end lost 5 bases, the J end lost 7 bases, and 9 bases lay between the germline ends. Germline CDR1 and CDR2: MNHEY and SVGEGT. The CDR3 consists of 13 residues. CDR3 in amino acids: CASSRGHNSPLHF. CDR3 sequence (DNA): TGTGCCAGCAGTCGCGGGCACAATTCACCCCTCCACTTT.

The rearrangement joins TRBV7-2 to TRBJ1-3; possibly TRBD1 for D (5 bases). The germline V and J ends were trimmed by 4 bases and 3 bases, with 16 bases remaining between them. The CDR3 has 16 residues. Germline V gene data show CDR1 as SGHTA and CDR2 as FQGNSA. The CDR3 is CASSSNRGTFGNTIYF. The DNA for the CDR3 is TGTGCCAGCAGCTCCAACCGCGGGACTTTTGGAAACACCATATATTTT.

Here the CDR3 reads CASSPRTGGAGYTF. DNA for the CDR3: TGTGCCAGCAGCCCGAGGACAGGGGGGGCAGGCTACACCTTC. The V and J genes are TRBV27 and TRBJ1-2; 10 bases are shared with TRBD1. J lost 8 bases, V lost 6 bases, and 9 bases had no gene match. CDR1 MNHEY and CDR2 SMNVEV come from the germline V gene (reference sequence). The CDR3 is 14 amino acids.

V is TRBV30 and J is TRBJ2-1; D gene uncertain. In germline, CDR1 is GTSNPN, CDR2 SVGIG (reference sequence). With 0 bases removed from V and 0 bases from J, the gap between germline ends came to 9 bases. This CDR3 comprises 15 residues. CDR3 coding DNA: TGTGCCTGGAGTGTACATGCTAGCTCCTACAATGAGCAGTTCTTC. Protein sequence: CAWSVHASSYNEQFF.

This clone was counted only a few times. This chain links TRBV6-5 with TRBJ2-3; a possible D gene is TRBD1 (6 bases). Germline loops: CDR1 MNHEY, CDR2 SVGAGI. The CDR3 loop spans 14 amino acids. V dropped 0 bases and J dropped 4 bases, with 8 bases sitting between them. The CDR3 DNA sequence: TGTGCCAGCAGTTACTCGTGGGGGCCAGATACGCAGTATTTT. Protein sequence: CASSYSWGPDTQYF.

The chain couples TRBV19 to TRBJ2-7, with 11 bases matching TRBD1. V gave up 6 bases and J gave up 5 bases; unmatched junction bases: 6. The CDR3 has 14 residues. In germline, CDR1 is LNHDA, CDR2 SQIVND (reference sequence). This CDR3 is CASRSGQGANEQYF. CDR3 in DNA: TGTGCCAGTAGGTCCGGACAGGGGGCGAACGAGCAGTACTTC.

This clone was detected only once. The chain is built from TRBV25-1 and TRBJ2-7; TRBD1 agrees at 7 bases. Germline V gene sequence: CDR1 MGHDK, CDR2 SYGVNS. The CDR3 is 14 amino acids. Losses at the gene ends were 5 bases for V and 2 bases for J; bases not matched to a gene: 6. CDR3 amino acids: CASSYVGTAYEQYF. CDR3 in DNA: TGTGCCAGCAGTTATGTCGGGACAGCCTACGAGCAGTACTTC.

The chain recombines TRBV25-1 with TRBJ2-2; D gene unclear. Trimming took off 4 bases at V and 3 bases at J, with 6 bases between the two ends. This CDR3 is 13 amino acids long. The germline gives CDR1 MGHDK, CDR2 SYGVNS. DNA for the CDR3: TGTGCCAGCAGTGGCAGATACACCGGGGAGCTGTTTTTT. Its translation: CASSGRYTGELFF.

The genes are TRBV6-5 and TRBJ2-7; D unresolved. The CDR3 is 11 residues long. Trimming removed 6 bases at V and 3 bases at J, with 6 bases between. Per germline, CDR1 MNHEY and CDR2 SVGAGI. CDR3 loop: CASRGSYEQYF. CDR3 in DNA: TGTGCCAGCAGGGGCAGCTACGAGCAGTACTTC.

The V call is TRBV10-3, the J call TRBJ1-4, with TRBD1 matching 10 bases. Germline V lookup: CDR1 ENHRY, CDR2 SYGVKD. The CDR3 runs 14 residues. V was clipped by 11 bases and J by 5 bases; unmatched bases: 8. CDR3: CAAKPGQGNEKLFF. The CDR3 coding sequence is TGTGCCGCAAAACCGGGACAGGGGAATGAAAAACTGTTTTTT.

The chain joins TRBV28 to TRBJ1-2, with 8 bases fitting TRBD1. Per the germline V gene, CDR1 is MDHEN and CDR2 is SYDVKM. The CDR3 contains 13 residues. V lost 5 bases, J lost 7 bases, and 6 bases stayed unmatched. The CDR3 region is CASSLFTGGGYTF. DNA of the CDR3: TGTGCCAGCAGTCTCTTCACAGGGGGTGGCTACACCTTC.

This chain connects TRBV10-2 to TRBJ2-5; 11 bases agree with TRBD2. In germline, CDR1 is WSHSY, CDR2 SAAADI. There are 16 residues in the CDR3. V shed 1 base, J shed 5 bases, and the junction held 6 bases outside the gene matches. The CDR3 DNA follows: TGCGCCAGCAGTGAGTTACTAGCGGGAGCTTCGGAGACCCAGTACTTC. Translation gives CASSELLAGASETQYF.

The chain has TRBV30 and TRBJ2-2; 14 nucleotides agree with TRBD2. Germline CDR1 GTSNPN, CDR2 SVGIG (reference sequence). The CDR3 totals 15 residues. V was clipped by 6 bases and J by 8 bases; unmatched bases: 8. CDR3 nucleotides: TGTGCCTGCACCGGACTAGCGGGGGGTCGGGGGGAGCTGTTTTTT. Encoded protein: CACTGLAGGRGELFF.

J is TRBJ1-5 and V is TRBV6-6, with 10 bases matching TRBD1. V trimming: 5 bases; J trimming: 7 bases; junction bases outside the gene matches: 14. CDR3 length equals 17 residues. Germline V gene data show CDR1 as MNHNY and CDR2 as SVGAGI (reference sequence). The CDR3 spells CASSRQGAMGEGQPQHF. The CDR3 nucleotides are TGTGCCAGCAGTCGACAGGGGGCGATGGGTGAAGGACAGCCCCAGCATTTT.

The chain joins TRBV27 to TRBJ1-5; D possibly corresponds to TRBD1 (6 bases). This CDR3 is built from 15 residues. Trimming removed 6 bases at V and 2 bases at J, with 14 bases between. Germline CDR1 is MNHEY and CDR2 is SMNVEV (reference sequence). The CDR3 sequence is CASSPSRQGNQPQHF. CDR3 bases: TGTGCCAGCAGCCCTTCCCGACAGGGCAATCAGCCCCAGCATTTT.

This chain joins TRBV12-3 or TRBV12-4 and TRBJ1-1; D unclear. Trimming left V 3 bases short and J 5 bases short, with 10 bases between. The CDR3 loop spans 13 amino acids. The CDR3 loop reads CASSLGPWTEAFF. The CDR3 nucleotides read TGTGCCAGCAGTTTGGGCCCGTGGACTGAAGCTTTCTTT.

The rearrangement joins TRBV7-2 to TRBJ2-7; D remains unclear. This CDR3 is 12 amino acids long. V was shortened by 3 bases and J by 5 bases, with 8 bases between the two germline ends. CDR1 SGHTA and CDR2 FQGNSA come from the germline V gene. The chain's CDR3 is CASSFTSDEQYF. The CDR3 nucleotides are TGTGCCAGCAGCTTTACCAGCGACGAGCAGTACTTC.

This clone came up a few times. The chain carries TRBV5-1 and TRBJ2-1; D call uncertain. Looked up from germline, CDR1 is SGHRS and CDR2 is YFSETQ. Trimming shortened V by 0 bases and J by 5 bases, and 6 bases separated the two germline ends. The CDR3 is 13 amino acids. The CDR3 spells CASSLASNNEQFF. The CDR3 DNA reads TGCGCCAGCAGCTTGGCGAGCAACAATGAGCAGTTCTTC. Based on the CDR3 plus reference TRBV5-1 and TRBJ2-1, the full variable domain is KAGVTQTPRYLIKTRGQQVTLSCSPISGHRSVSWYQQTPGQGLQFLFEYFSETQRNKGNFPGRFSGRQFSNSRSEMNVSTLELGDSALYLCASSLASNNEQFFGPGTRLTVL.